This T cell receptor beta chain was found in a study of chemoradiotherapy in HPV16-positive cancers. Study at large: A couple of HPV16-positive patients' cells yielded candidate HPV-specific clones and common motifs. General study findings and limits: Candidate HPV-specific clones and E7-related TCR motifs grew in tumor during treatment. Better recurrence-free survival went with HPV-responsive T-cell expansion in HPV16-positive patients. Functional assays defining HPV-specific T cells used only a couple of HPV16-positive patients.

The germline gives CDR1 SGDLS, CDR2 YYNGEE. This CDR3 is built from 18 residues. V lost 0 bases and J 2 bases, leaving 17 bases between the germline ends. In regard to this clone: Antigen unknown.

Using immunoSEQ multiplex PCR, the repertoire was profiled, and TCRdb retains in-frame clones only, with some absent. Among under 10,000 clones listed, about 80% were seen once. The chain carries TRBV9 and TRBJ2-2; D may correspond to TRBD1 or TRBD2 (5 bases each). Sampling was performed from a patient who underwent chemoradiotherapy. This TCR derives from a human donor with HPV-associated anogenital cancer. CDR3 loop: CASSVVLLGGGNTGELFF. The CDR3 DNA follows: TGTGCCAGCAGCGTAGTCCTCCTTGGGGGTGGAAACACCGGGGAGCTGTTTTTT.